One and the same sample provided the 11 T cell receptor beta chains below, sequenced in a study of regulatory T cells in long-lasting Graves disease. For TCR beta, libraries came from iRepertoire HTBI primers and Arm-PCR of CDR3 regions. TCRdb re-called the multiplex PCR reads with MiXCR, one entry per CDR3 protein. The table lists approximately 230,000 distinct CDR3 sequences, approximately 16% of them singletons. Time point reported: newly diagnosed GD, antithyroid drugs for less than 3 months. There was RNA extracted from PBMCs, and the TCR library was made from it. Sequencing was performed on peripheral blood mononuclear cells (PBMCs), taken at new diagnosis, from a patient treated with antithyroid drugs. The receptors originated from a female donor with Graves disease.

This clonotype was recorded at least ten times. CDR3 loop: CASSLVTGAPYNEQFF. The CDR3 DNA reads as TGTGCCAGCAGCTTAGTAACAGGGGCTCCCTACAATGAGCAGTTCTTC. The rearrangement joins TRBV7-8 to TRBJ2-1; 7 bases map to TRBD1. Germline CDR1 SGHVS, CDR2 FQNEAQ. This CDR3 spans 16 amino acids. The V and J ends lost 1 base and 2 bases, in that order; junction bases with no gene match: 5.

This clonotype occurred many times. The genes are TRBV7-8 and TRBJ1-4; no definite D call. The V end lost 5 bases, the J end lost 0 bases, and 10 bases lay between the germline ends. CDR3 length: 15 amino acids. Germline lookup yields CDR1 SGHVS and CDR2 FQNEAQ. The CDR3 loop is CASSLMTATNEKLFF. Written as DNA, the CDR3 is TGTGCCAGCAGCCTGATGACCGCAACTAATGAAAAACTGTTTTTT.

This clonotype was observed a few times. The J gene is TRBJ1-2, the V gene TRBV5-8; D not certain. Germline CDR1 and CDR2: SGHTS and YDEGEE. This CDR3 is 18 amino acids long. Trimming cost V 4 bases and J 0 bases, with 22 bases left between them. In DNA form, the CDR3 reads TGTGCCAGCAGCCGTAACCAATTTAAAGTGGCCTCTAACTATGGCTACACCTTC. Protein: CASSRNQFKVASNYGYTF. The whole variable domain, remainder taken from reference TRBV5-8 and TRBJ1-2, is EAGVTQSPTHLIKTRGQQATLRCSPISGHTSVYWYQQALGLGLQFLLWYDEGEERNRGNFPPRFSGRQFPNYSSELNVNALELEDSALYLCASSRNQFKVASNYGYTFGSGTRLTVV.

This clonotype was picked up a small number of times. The rearrangement links TRBV5-1 to TRBJ2-1; the D gene is possibly TRBD2 (5 bases). Trimming left V 0 bases short and J 0 bases short, with 7 bases between. Germline lookup yields CDR1 SGHRS and CDR2 YFSETQ. The CDR3 totals 15 residues. The CDR3 sequence is CASSLGGYSYNEQFF. In DNA form, the CDR3 reads TGCGCCAGCAGCTTGGGCGGGTACTCCTACAATGAGCAGTTCTTC.

The chain is built from TRBV29-1 and TRBJ2-2; TRBD1 agrees at 8 bases. The CDR3 is made up of 13 amino acids. Germline V gene data show CDR1 as SQVTM and CDR2 as ANQGSEA. J was trimmed by 4 bases and V by 6 bases; bases with no gene match: 4. The DNA for the CDR3 is TGCAGCGTGGCAGGGGGCGCCACCGGGGAGCTGTTTTTT. This codes for CSVAGGATGELFF.

This clonotype was counted many times. The chain recombines TRBV11-2 with TRBJ2-2; D is ambiguous. CDR3 length equals 15 residues. Germline V lookup: CDR1 SGHAT, CDR2 FQNNGV. V shed 2 bases and J shed 5 bases, with 12 bases lying between them. For the CDR3, the DNA is TGTGCCAGCAGCTTATCTGGGGTAGGGACCGGGGAGCTGTTTTTT. This encodes CASSLSGVGTGELFF.

Only a few counts were recorded for this clonotype. J is TRBJ2-1 and V is TRBV20-1; 11 bases agree with TRBD2. The CDR3 has 16 residues. V lost 0 bases, J lost 0 bases, and 1 base stayed unmatched. Germline lookup yields CDR1 DFQATT and CDR2 SNEGSKA (reference sequence). CDR3 protein: CSARDSGRVSYNEQFF. The CDR3 DNA is TGCAGTGCTAGAGATAGCGGGAGGGTCTCCTACAATGAGCAGTTCTTC.

This clonotype was detected many times. The genes are TRBV20-1 and TRBJ2-1; D possibly corresponds to TRBD2 (5 bases). V shed 4 bases and J shed 6 bases, with 22 bases lying between them. The CDR3 loop spans 16 amino acids. Germline V gene lookup returns CDR1 DFQATT and CDR2 SNEGSKA (reference sequence). The CDR3 DNA sequence: TGCAGTGCTAAGTCCGGACTGAGGTCGGTAGGCAATGAGCAGTTCTTC. Translated, it gives CSAKSGLRSVGNEQFF.

Comments on this clonotype: A much larger clone differs from this one at a single base, so this may be a read error. J is TRBJ2-5 and V is TRBV3-1, with 9 bases that match TRBD2. This CDR3 has 16 amino acids. CDR1 LGHDT and CDR2 YNNKEL come from the germline V gene (reference sequence). This chain's CDR3 is CASSQLRASGKGEQSF. CDR3 coding DNA: TGTGCCAGCAGCCAGTTAAGGGCTAGCGGGAAAGGTGAGCAGTCCTTC.

This chain joins TRBV20-1 and TRBJ1-5; no clear D gene. Germline CDR1 DFQATT, CDR2 SNEGSKA (reference sequence). The germline V and J ends were trimmed by 1 base and 7 bases, with 8 bases remaining between them. CDR3 length: 12 residues. The CDR3 bases are TGCAGTGCTAGAGGAGCGCTCCAGCCCCAGCATTTT. Translation: CSARGALQPQHF.

This clonotype was seen at least ten times. The chain couples TRBV6-1 to TRBJ2-7, with a weak D call TRBD1 (6 bases). The CDR3 has 14 amino acids. Trimming removed 6 bases at V and 2 bases at J, with 14 bases between. Germline values: CDR1 MNHNS, CDR2 SASEGT. The CDR3 loop reads CASSQTGKTYEQYF. CDR3 nucleotides: TGTGCCAGCAGCCAAACAGGGAAGACCTACGAGCAGTACTTC.